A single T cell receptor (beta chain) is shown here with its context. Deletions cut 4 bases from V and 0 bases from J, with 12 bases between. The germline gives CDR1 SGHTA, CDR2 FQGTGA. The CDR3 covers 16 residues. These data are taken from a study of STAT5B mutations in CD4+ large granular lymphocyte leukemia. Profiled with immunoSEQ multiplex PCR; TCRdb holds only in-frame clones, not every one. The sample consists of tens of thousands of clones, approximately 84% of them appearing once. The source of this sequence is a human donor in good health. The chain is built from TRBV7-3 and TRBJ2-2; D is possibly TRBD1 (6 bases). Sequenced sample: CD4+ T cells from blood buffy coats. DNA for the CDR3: TGTGCCAGCAGCTCCGAGGGGGTTCCGAACACCGGGGAGCTGTTTTTT. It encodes CASSSEGVPNTGELFF.